These 30 T cell receptor beta chains were sequenced from one sample in a study of monozygotic twins with inflammatory bowel disease. TCRdb re-called the 5' RACE reads, yielding one record per CDR3 amino acid sequence without DNA. Seen in this sample are 420,000 or so distinct CDR3 sequences; the ten most common clones hold under 3%. Specimen: blood. Receptor source: a human donor with ulcerative colitis or Crohn's disease, or a healthy co-twin of an affected twin (not recorded which).

V is TRBV27 and J is TRBJ2-1; the TCRdb call, TRBD1, lacks DNA for checking. This CDR3 spans 16 amino acids. Looked up from germline, CDR1 is MNHEY and CDR2 is SMNVEV (reference sequence). CDR3 loop: CASSKPGQGNYNEQFF.

The CDR3 region is CASRDPRGAAFF. This rearrangement joins TRBV12-3 or TRBV12-4 to TRBJ1-1; TCRdb's D gene call, TRBD1, goes unchecked for lack of DNA. The CDR3 extends over 12 amino acids.

The chain couples TRBV12-3 or TRBV12-4 to TRBJ2-5; TCRdb gives TRBD1 as the D gene, but with no DNA this cannot be confirmed. The CDR3 is 16 residues long. CDR3 sequence reads: CASSPSTGVIGETQYF.

The chain couples TRBV5-1 to TRBJ1-6; TCRdb calls TRBD1, which cannot be checked without DNA. CDR1 is SGHRS and CDR2 is YFSETQ in the germline V gene. The CDR3 runs to 14 residues. The CDR3 protein is CASSPEGNNSPLHF.

V gene TRBV19 combines with J gene TRBJ1-1. Per the germline V gene, CDR1 is LNHDA and CDR2 is SQIVND (reference sequence). The CDR3 has 14 residues. CDR3 sequence reads: CASSITPLNTEAFF.

J is TRBJ2-3 and V is TRBV5-1. Germline CDR1 is SGHRS and CDR2 is YFSETQ. The CDR3 spans 15 residues. Here the CDR3 reads CASSLAQGSSDTQYF.

The chain has TRBV11-1 and TRBJ2-2. Looked up from germline, CDR1 is SGHAT and CDR2 is FQDESV (reference sequence). The CDR3 has 12 residues. The CDR3 protein is CASSRATGELFF.

The J gene is TRBJ1-1, the V gene TRBV6-5. The germline gives CDR1 MNHEY, CDR2 SVGAGI. The CDR3 is 13 residues long. This chain's CDR3 is CASAQEVATEAFF.

Here the CDR3 reads CASSLALSGSETQYF. The V and J genes are TRBV5-1 and TRBJ2-5; TCRdb calls TRBD2, which cannot be checked without DNA. The germline V gene encodes CDR1 SGHRS and CDR2 YFSETQ. There are 15 residues in the CDR3.

The chain's CDR3 is CASSGTGPHNEQFF. The V and J genes are TRBV5-1 and TRBJ2-1; TCRdb returns TRBD1, unconfirmable since there is no DNA. The CDR3 is 14 amino acids. The germline CDR1 and CDR2 sequences are SGHRS and YFSETQ.

The chain employs TRBV7-2 and TRBJ2-1; TCRdb outputs TRBD2, but without DNA this stays unchecked. Germline loops: CDR1 SGHTA, CDR2 FQGNSA. The CDR3 has 16 amino acids. The CDR3 protein is CASSLLASGSGDEQFF.

J is TRBJ2-2 and V is TRBV20-1; TCRdb indicates TRBD2, and absent DNA this call remains unverified. Germline V lookup: CDR1 DFQATT, CDR2 SNEGSKA (reference sequence). This CDR3 contains 18 residues. The CDR3 loop is CSARRTSGGLLGTGELFF.

The chain joins TRBV27 to TRBJ2-7; TCRdb names TRBD1, which stays unverified in the absence of DNA. Germline V gives CDR1 MNHEY, CDR2 SMNVEV (reference sequence). The CDR3 contains 13 residues. CDR3 residues: CASSLGRPYEQYF.

This rearrangement joins TRBV2 to TRBJ1-5. The CDR3 length is 15 residues. Germline values: CDR1 SNHLY, CDR2 FYNNEI. CDR3 loop: CASGMSYGSNQPQHF. The variable domain in full, with the rest retrieved from reference TRBV2 and TRBJ1-5, is EPEVTQTPSHQVTQMGQEVILRCVPISNHLYFYWYRQILGQKVEFLVSFYNNEISEKSEIFDDQFSVERPDGSNFTLKIRSTKLEDSAMYFCASGMSYGSNQPQHFGDGTRLSIL.

The CDR3 protein is CASSPNIRGGEAFF. This chain joins TRBV3-1 and TRBJ1-1. Germline V gene lookup returns CDR1 LGHDT and CDR2 YNNKEL (reference sequence). This CDR3 has 14 residues.

V and J are TRBV20-1 and TRBJ1-2; TCRdb proposes TRBD1, but this gene call is untestable without DNA. Germline V gene lookup returns CDR1 DFQATT and CDR2 SNEGSKA (reference sequence). The length of the CDR3 is 14 residues. The chain's CDR3 is CSVSTQGWGYGYTF.

The CDR3 loop reads CATSRDPQGDYGYTF. This chain links TRBV15 with TRBJ1-2; TCRdb's D call, TRBD1, is unchecked because there is no DNA. The CDR3 totals 15 residues. Germline-derived CDR1 and CDR2 are LNHNV and YYDKDF (reference sequence).

The chain is built from TRBV12-3 or TRBV12-4 and TRBJ2-3; the D gene TCRdb calls, TRBD1, cannot be checked with no DNA. The CDR3 is made up of 17 amino acids. The CDR3 sequence is CASSLDRARQGKDTQYF.

This rearrangement joins TRBV6-1 to TRBJ1-3; TCRdb outputs TRBD1, but without DNA this stays unchecked. The CDR3 contains 19 residues. Germline CDR1 MNHNS, CDR2 SASEGT. CDR3 sequence reads: CASSRRSGTDHLSGNTIYF.

The chain links TRBV9 to TRBJ2-7. Germline CDR1 SGDLS, CDR2 YYNGEE. The length of the CDR3 is 15 residues. The CDR3 region is CASSAREGGSYEQYF.

This chain connects TRBV5-1 to TRBJ1-1; TCRdb's D gene call, TRBD1, goes unchecked for lack of DNA. The CDR3 totals 15 residues. The germline V gene encodes CDR1 SGHRS and CDR2 YFSETQ. CDR3 region: CASSLGPERNTEAFF.

Here the CDR3 reads CASSPPSGPGGELFF. V and J are TRBV6-1 and TRBJ2-2; no DNA is available, so the TRBD1 call from TCRdb remains unchecked. This CDR3 region has 15 residues. CDR1 MNHNS and CDR2 SASEGT come from the germline V gene.

CDR3 region: CASSPGRDSIQYF. This chain links TRBV18 with TRBJ2-4; the TCRdb call, TRBD2, lacks DNA for checking. The V gene's germline CDR1 is KGHSH and CDR2 LQKENI. The CDR3 covers 13 residues.

The chain uses TRBV5-1 and TRBJ2-5; the TCRdb call, TRBD1, lacks DNA for checking. The CDR3 length is 15 residues. Germline CDR1 reads SGHRS; CDR2 reads YFSETQ. This CDR3 is CASSTPGTGQETQYF.

This chain's CDR3 is CSVGPGVAYEQYF. The rearrangement joins TRBV29-1 to TRBJ2-7; the D call from TCRdb, TRBD2, cannot be confirmed without DNA. CDR1 SQVTM and CDR2 ANQGSEA come from the germline V gene. This CDR3 has 13 amino acids.

The chain employs TRBV29-1 and TRBJ2-7. The CDR3 totals 14 residues. The germline V gene encodes CDR1 SQVTM and CDR2 ANQGSEA. Here the CDR3 reads CSVGRLGEVYEQYF.

CDR3 amino acids: CASSLGADYEQYF. V and J are TRBV7-8 and TRBJ2-7. Germline lookup yields CDR1 SGHVS and CDR2 FQNEAQ. CDR3 length: 13 residues.

Here the CDR3 reads CASSNRATDTQYF. The J gene is TRBJ2-3, the V gene TRBV7-9; TCRdb's D call of TRBD1 is untestable without DNA. This CDR3 is 13 amino acids long. Germline-derived CDR1 and CDR2 are SEHNR and FQNEAQ (reference sequence).

The chain combines TRBV7-9 with TRBJ2-2; the TCRdb call, TRBD1, lacks DNA for checking. The CDR3 contains 13 residues. Looked up from germline, CDR1 is SEHNR and CDR2 is FQNEAQ (reference sequence). The chain's CDR3 is CASSPRDPGELFF.

The V and J genes are TRBV5-5 and TRBJ1-2; without DNA, the TCRdb call of TRBD1 cannot be checked. CDR3 length: 13 amino acids. The V gene's germline CDR1 is SGHKS and CDR2 YYEKEE (reference sequence). CDR3 amino acids: CASSFRDREGYTF.